This T cell receptor (beta chain) is drawn from a study of long-term antiretroviral therapy in people with HIV. Overall study findings and caveats: Control repertoires displayed wider CDR3 length ranges than the HIV repertoires. Following ART, diversity rose but still fell short of transplant donor controls. Repertoire composition at all time points was dominated by clones that had expanded before ART. Information pertaining to ART adherence, viral resistance or therapeutic modifications was not obtained.

The V gene end was trimmed by 1 base and the J gene end by 2 bases; junction bases not matched to a gene: 7. Germline V CDR1 and CDR2: MDHEN, SYDVKM. There are 16 residues in the CDR3. Run at survey level, the immunoSEQ assay was version v3.0. Data came from immunoSEQ multiplex PCR; TCRdb stores just in-frame clones and leaves some out. The sample records roughly 30,000 clones, more than 75% being singletons. Turning to this clone: Its antigen is not identified.

The receptor comes from a middle-aged man with HIV. The rearrangement joins TRBV28 to TRBJ2-7, with TRBD1 matching 8 bases. This specimen was unsorted PBMCs, taken roughly 4.8 years after starting antiretroviral therapy. DNA of the CDR3: TGTGCCAGCAGTTTATTAGACCGGACAGGGACCTACGAGCAGTACTTC. Amino acid sequence: CASSLLDRTGTYEQYF.